This entry lists 3 T cell receptor beta chains sequenced from one sample in a study of OX40 agonist ivuxolimab in advanced cancers. Profiling relied on immunoSEQ multiplex PCR, and the TCRdb table lists in-frame clones only, not all of them. In the table there are 45,000 or so clones, more than 80% of which are singletons. The sample was CD4+ or CD8+ T cells sorted from blood, taken in a trial of the OX40 agonist ivuxolimab. The receptors here all came from an adult with an advanced solid tumor such as melanoma, head and neck, liver or kidney cancer.

The table lists this clone with a few counts. The gene calls are TRBV7-3 and TRBJ1-1, with no clear D. V shed 5 bases and J shed 4 bases, with 11 bases lying between them. CDR1 SGHTA and CDR2 FQGTGA come from the germline V gene. The CDR3 totals 13 residues. The CDR3 bases are TGTGCCAGCAGCAGAGACGCTTTCACTGAAGCTTTCTTT. Its protein product is CASSRDAFTEAFF.

This chain uses TRBV7-8 with TRBJ1-2; D not resolved. Germline V gene lookup returns CDR1 SGHVS and CDR2 FQNEAQ. This CDR3 has 14 residues. The V and J ends lost 1 base and 1 base respectively, with 7 bases between them. The DNA of the CDR3 is TGTGCCAGCAGCTTAGGGATGCTTAACTATGGCTACACCTTC. Translated, it gives CASSLGMLNYGYTF.

This clone appeared a few times. V and J are TRBV5-1 and TRBJ2-1, with 8 bases identical to TRBD1. CDR1 is SGHRS, CDR2 YFSETQ, per germline. V was pared by 4 bases and J by 6 bases, with 9 bases of the junction left unmatched. The CDR3 spans 15 residues. The CDR3 DNA is TGCGCCAGCAGCGGAGGACAGGGTTTCGGCAATGAGCAGTTCTTC. This sequence encodes CASSGGQGFGNEQFF.